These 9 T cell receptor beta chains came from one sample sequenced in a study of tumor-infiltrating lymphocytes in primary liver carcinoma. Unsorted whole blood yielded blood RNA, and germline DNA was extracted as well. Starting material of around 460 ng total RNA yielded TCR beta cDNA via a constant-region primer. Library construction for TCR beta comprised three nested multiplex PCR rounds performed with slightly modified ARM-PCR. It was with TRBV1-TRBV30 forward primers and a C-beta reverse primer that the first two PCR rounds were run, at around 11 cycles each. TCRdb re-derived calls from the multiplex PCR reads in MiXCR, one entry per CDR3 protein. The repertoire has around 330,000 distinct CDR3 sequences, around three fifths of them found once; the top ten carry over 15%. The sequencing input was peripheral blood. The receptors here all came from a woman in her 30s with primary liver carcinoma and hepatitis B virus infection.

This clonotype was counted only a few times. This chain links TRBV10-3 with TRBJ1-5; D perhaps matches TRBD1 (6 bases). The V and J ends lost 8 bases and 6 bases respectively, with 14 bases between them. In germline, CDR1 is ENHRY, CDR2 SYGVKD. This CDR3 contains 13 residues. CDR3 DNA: TGTGCCATCGCTCGGGGGGCGACTCAGCCCCAGCATTTT. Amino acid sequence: CAIARGATQPQHF.

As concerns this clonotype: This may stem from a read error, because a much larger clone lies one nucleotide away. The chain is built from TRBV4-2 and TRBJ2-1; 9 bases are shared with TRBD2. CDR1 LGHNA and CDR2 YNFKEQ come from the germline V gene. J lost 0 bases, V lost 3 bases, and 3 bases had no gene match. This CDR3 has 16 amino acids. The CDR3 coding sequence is TGTGCCAGCAGCCATCTTAGCGGGGGCTCCTACAATGAGCAGTTCTTC. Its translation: CASSHLSGGSYNEQFF.

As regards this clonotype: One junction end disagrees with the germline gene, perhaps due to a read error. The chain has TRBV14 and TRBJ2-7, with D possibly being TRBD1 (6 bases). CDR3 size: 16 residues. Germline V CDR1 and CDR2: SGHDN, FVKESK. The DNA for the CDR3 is TGTTCCAGCAGCCAAGAAGGACCTGGGCAGGGGTACGAGCAGTACTTC. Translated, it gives CSSSQEGPGQGYEQYF. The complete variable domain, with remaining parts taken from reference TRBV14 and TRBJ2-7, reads EAGVTQFPSHSVIEKGQTVTLRCDPISGHDNLYWYRRVMGKEIKFLLHFVKESKQDESGMPNNRFLAERTGGTYSTLKVQPAELEDSGVYFCSSSQEGPGQGYEQYFGPGTRLTVT.

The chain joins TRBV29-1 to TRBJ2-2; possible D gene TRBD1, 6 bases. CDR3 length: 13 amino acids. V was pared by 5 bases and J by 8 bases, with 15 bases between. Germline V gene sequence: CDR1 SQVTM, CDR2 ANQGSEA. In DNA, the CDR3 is TGCAGCGTTAAACCAGACGGGACAGGGGAGCTGTTTTTT. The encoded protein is CSVKPDGTGELFF.

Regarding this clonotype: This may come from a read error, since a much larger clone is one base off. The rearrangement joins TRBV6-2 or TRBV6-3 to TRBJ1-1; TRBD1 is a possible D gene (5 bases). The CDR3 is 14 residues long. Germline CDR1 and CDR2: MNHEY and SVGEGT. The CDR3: CASSYKGRSPEPFF. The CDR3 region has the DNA TGTGCCAGCAGTTACAAGGGGAGGTCGCCTGAACCTTTCTTT.

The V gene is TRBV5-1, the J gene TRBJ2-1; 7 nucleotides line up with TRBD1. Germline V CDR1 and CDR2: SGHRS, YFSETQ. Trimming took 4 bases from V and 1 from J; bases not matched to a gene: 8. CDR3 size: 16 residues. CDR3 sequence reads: CASSRLGQASYNEQFF. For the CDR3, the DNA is TGCGCCAGCAGCCGCCTCGGACAGGCTTCCTACAATGAGCAGTTCTTC. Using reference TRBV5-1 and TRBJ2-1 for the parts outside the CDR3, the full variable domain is KAGVTQTPRYLIKTRGQQVTLSCSPISGHRSVSWYQQTPGQGLQFLFEYFSETQRNKGNFPGRFSGRQFSNSRSEMNVSTLELGDSALYLCASSRLGQASYNEQFFGPGTRLTVL.

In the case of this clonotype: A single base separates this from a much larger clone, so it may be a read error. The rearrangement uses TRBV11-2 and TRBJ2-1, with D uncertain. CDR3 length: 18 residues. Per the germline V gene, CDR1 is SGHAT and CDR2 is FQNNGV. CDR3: CASSLYHGPGRSYNEQLF. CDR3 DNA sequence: TGTGCCAGCAGCTTGTACCACGGGCCGGGCCGCTCCTACAATGAGCAGCTCTTC.

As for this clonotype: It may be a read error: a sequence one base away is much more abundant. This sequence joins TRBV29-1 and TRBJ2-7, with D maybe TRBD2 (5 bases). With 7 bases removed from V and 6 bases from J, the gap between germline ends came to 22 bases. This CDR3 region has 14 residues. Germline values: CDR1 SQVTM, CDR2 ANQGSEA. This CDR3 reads CSAAPPGWLGEQYF. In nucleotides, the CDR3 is TGCAGCGCCGCCCCTCCGGGATGGCTCGGCGAGCAGTACTTC.

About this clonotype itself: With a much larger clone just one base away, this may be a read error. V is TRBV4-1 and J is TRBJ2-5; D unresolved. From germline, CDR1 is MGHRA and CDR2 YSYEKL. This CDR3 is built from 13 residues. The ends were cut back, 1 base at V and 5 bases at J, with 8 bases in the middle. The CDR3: CASSQVTDETQYF. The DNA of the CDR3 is TGCGCCAGCAGCCAAGTTACAGATGAGACCCAGTACTTC.